This TCR beta chain was observed in a study of OX40 agonist ivuxolimab in advanced cancers. Whole-study context: Of mixed ages from about 23 to 85 and averaging about 56 years, the group was about 86% male. Partial responses occurred in Three dose-escalation patients, one with hepatocellular carcinoma and two with cutaneous melanoma.

Using immunoSEQ multiplex PCR, the repertoire was profiled, and TCRdb retains in-frame clones only, with some absent. Seen here are tens of thousands of clones, around 79% observed once, and the top ten hold 5% to 6%. Notes on this clone: Its antigen remains unidentified.

Study results and caveats: On average, CD8+ T cells showed a greater number of expanded clones than CD4+.

Germline CDR1 is SGHTA and CDR2 is FQGNSA. V lost 2 bases and J lost 4, with 10 bases in between. The CDR3 is 14 amino acids. This receptor was identified in an adult with an advanced solid tumor such as melanoma, head and neck, liver or kidney cancer. The sequencing used CD4+ or CD8+ T cells sorted from blood, collected in a trial of the OX40 agonist ivuxolimab. The chain is built from TRBV7-2 and TRBJ2-3; D is unresolved. The CDR3 here is CASSLFLGSDTQYF. In DNA, the CDR3 is TGTGCCAGCAGCTTATTTCTGGGTTCAGATACGCAGTATTTT.